The 8 T cell receptor beta chains presented below share a single source sample, sequenced in a study of regulatory T cells in long-lasting Graves disease. Both iRepertoire HTBI primers and Arm-PCR of CDR3 regions were used to build the TCR beta libraries. TCRdb itself ran the multiplex PCR reads through MiXCR, one entry per CDR3 protein. Among roughly 500,000 distinct CDR3 sequences listed, roughly 22% were seen once. Time point of the sample: persistent/refractory GD, antithyroid drugs over 5 years with positive TRAb. Following extraction of RNA from PBMCs, that RNA was used to make the TCR library. This sample comprised peripheral blood mononuclear cells (PBMCs), obtained when the disease was refractory, from a patient treated with antithyroid drugs. Every receptor here comes from a female donor with Graves disease.

Points on this clonotype: A much larger clone sits a single nucleotide away, making a read error possible. The CDR3 bases are TGTGCCGGCAGTTACAGTCGGCCGTACTCGAACACTGAAGCTTTCTTT. Amino acid sequence: CAGSYSRPYSNTEAFF. This chain links TRBV6-9 with TRBJ1-1; D uncertain. The CDR3 is made up of 16 amino acids. Per the germline V gene, CDR1 is MNHGY and CDR2 is SVAAGI.

This clonotype was detected a few times. The CDR3 protein is CASSEYRGEAYEQYF. In nucleotides, the CDR3 is TGTGCCAGCAGTGAATACCGGGGTGAGGCCTACGAGCAGTACTTC. The gene calls are TRBV25-1 and TRBJ2-7; a weak D match, TRBD2 (5 bases). CDR1 is MGHDK and CDR2 is SYGVNS in the germline V gene. This CDR3 has 15 residues. Deletions cut 0 bases from V and 2 bases from J, with 11 bases between.

The CDR3 loop is CASSQDLASSYEQYF. DNA for the CDR3: TGTGCCAGCAGCCAAGATCTAGCGAGCTCCTACGAGCAGTACTTC. The V call is TRBV3-1, the J call TRBJ2-7, with D perhaps TRBD2 (6 bases). The V gene lost 0 bases and the J gene lost 0 bases, with 9 bases spanning the gap. Germline CDR1 and CDR2: LGHDT and YNNKEL (reference sequence). The CDR3 has 15 residues.

This clonotype has just a few counts. This rearrangement joins TRBV7-2 to TRBJ1-1; D call uncertain. In germline, CDR1 is SGHTA, CDR2 FQGNSA. The CDR3 contains 13 residues. V lost 2 bases and J lost 6, with 10 bases in between. This CDR3 is CASSLMGIAEAFF. For the CDR3, the DNA is TGTGCCAGCAGCTTAATGGGGATCGCTGAAGCTTTCTTT.

This clonotype has only a few counts. J is TRBJ2-5 and V is TRBV7-9; 11 nucleotides align to TRBD2. Germline V gene lookup returns CDR1 SEHNR and CDR2 FQNEAQ (reference sequence). This CDR3 contains 16 residues. The J segment lost 1 base and the V segment lost 5 bases, leaving 6 bases of the junction unmatched. The CDR3 protein is CASSEPGLAVQETQYF. CDR3 nucleotide sequence: TGTGCCAGCAGCGAGCCGGGACTAGCGGTCCAAGAGACCCAGTACTTC.

There are a few counts of this clonotype. The CDR3 nucleotides read TGTGCCATCGGGCAGGAGTACGAGCAGTACTTC. Translated: CAIGQEYEQYF. This sequence joins TRBV10-3 and TRBJ2-7; no reliable D call. This CDR3 is built from 11 residues. With 8 bases removed from V and 4 bases from J, the gap between germline ends came to 9 bases. CDR1 is ENHRY and CDR2 is SYGVKD in the germline V gene.

The chain links TRBV29-1 to TRBJ1-1, with TRBD1 as a possible D gene (5 bases). The CDR3 runs to 14 residues. In germline, CDR1 is SQVTM, CDR2 ANQGSEA. With 3 bases removed from V and 5 bases from J, the gap between germline ends came to 16 bases. CDR3 sequence (DNA): TGCAGCGTTGATTCAGGGCGAGGGCGGACTGAAGCTTTCTTT. It encodes CSVDSGRGRTEAFF.

Ten or more counts support this clonotype. This rearrangement joins TRBV29-1 to TRBJ1-2, with D perhaps TRBD1 (5 bases). V lost 4 bases and J 3 bases, leaving 9 bases between the germline ends. CDR1 and CDR2 from the germline V gene are SQVTM and ANQGSEA. The CDR3 has 12 residues. The CDR3 loop reads CSVGDGDYGYTF. In DNA form, the CDR3 reads TGCAGCGTTGGGGACGGAGACTATGGCTACACCTTC.